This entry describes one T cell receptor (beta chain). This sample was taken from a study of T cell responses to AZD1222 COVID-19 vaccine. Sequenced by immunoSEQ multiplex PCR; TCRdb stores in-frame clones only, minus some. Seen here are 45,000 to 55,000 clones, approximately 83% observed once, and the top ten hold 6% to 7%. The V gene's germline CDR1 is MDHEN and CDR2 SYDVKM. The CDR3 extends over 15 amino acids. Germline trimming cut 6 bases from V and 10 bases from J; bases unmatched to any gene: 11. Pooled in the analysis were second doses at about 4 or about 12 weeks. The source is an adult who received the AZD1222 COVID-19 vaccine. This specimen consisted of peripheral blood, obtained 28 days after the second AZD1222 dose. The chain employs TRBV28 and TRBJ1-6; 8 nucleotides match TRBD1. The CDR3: CASRPNRGKWSPLHF. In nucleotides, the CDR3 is TGTGCCAGCAGGCCTAACAGGGGGAAATGGTCACCCCTCCACTTT.